This T cell receptor (beta chain) was identified in a study of neoadjuvant anti-PD-1 for oral cavity cancer. Study as a whole: Patients mostly received three to four biweekly nivolumab doses at 3 mg/kg before surgery.

V dropped 2 bases and J dropped 7; count of bases not matched to a gene: 6. This CDR3 is built from 15 residues. From germline, CDR1 is SGDLS and CDR2 YYNGEE. Profiling relied on immunoSEQ multiplex PCR, and the TCRdb table lists in-frame clones only, not all of them. The sample lists 15,000 or so clones; 60% to 70% were seen once. Study findings and constraints: Higher pretreatment blood Treg/Th17 ratios correlated with higher pretreatment blood and lower post-treatment tumor TCRbeta clonality.

Patients had HPV-negative, locally advanced oral cavity squamous cell carcinoma. Details on this clone: Its specificity is unknown.

This receptor was identified in a person between 40 and 80 years old with oral cavity squamous cell carcinoma. V usage is TRBV9 and J usage is TRBJ1-4; TRBD1 matches at 9 bases. This material consisted of PBMCs, taken before nivolumab (anti-PD-1) treatment. CDR3 DNA: TGTGCCAGCAGCGTTATGACAGGGGGGTTTGAAAAACTGTTTTTT. It specifies CASSVMTGGFEKLFF.